The 31 T cell receptor beta chains listed next were all sequenced from one sample in a study of molecular identifiers for immune sequencing clone quantification. In TCRdb, the PCR reads were re-called with MiXCR into one record per CDR3 protein. The data show over 600,000 distinct CDR3 sequences, just under 20% seen once. Sequenced sample: naive CD8+ T cells from blood, with Jurkat cell RNA spiked in. The subset denotes: FACS-sorted CD8+CD4-CCR7+CD45RA+ naive T cells. These receptors all come from a human donor in good health. Some libraries in this study had Jurkat cell RNA spiked in.

The table lists this clonotype with a few counts. V is TRBV6-5 and J is TRBJ2-7; D might be TRBD1 (6 bases). Germline lookup yields CDR1 MNHEY and CDR2 SVGAGI. This CDR3 has 13 amino acids. V was cut by 9 bases and J by 4 bases, with 16 bases left in between. The CDR3: CASGPGDRYEQYF. The CDR3, as DNA: TGTGCCAGTGGGCCAGGGGACCGATACGAGCAGTACTTC.

On this clonotype itself: One base away lies a much larger clone, so this may be a sequencing read error. The DNA for the CDR3 is TGTGCCAGTATCGGAGCGGGAGGAGAGCAGTACTTC. Translated: CASIGAGGEQYF. The chain recombines TRBV19 with TRBJ2-7, with 9 bases matching TRBD2. Germline V gene sequence: CDR1 LNHDA, CDR2 SQIVND (reference sequence). The V gene end was trimmed by 7 bases and the J gene end by 7 bases; junction bases not matched to a gene: 5. The CDR3 sequence is 12 residues long.

The chain uses TRBV10-3 and TRBJ2-2; 11 nucleotides agree with TRBD2. Trimming took 10 bases from V and 7 from J; bases not matched to a gene: 26. The CDR3 is 20 amino acids. Germline V gene lookup returns CDR1 ENHRY and CDR2 SYGVKD. The CDR3 reads CATVQIPGLAEQSPGGELFF. The CDR3 DNA reads TGTGCCACGGTCCAGATTCCGGGACTAGCGGAACAATCACCCGGCGGGGAGCTGTTTTTT.

This clonotype was detected ten times or more. This sequence joins TRBV6-2 or TRBV6-3 and TRBJ2-3, with 10 bases lining up with TRBD1. The V segment lost 6 bases and the J segment 3 bases; nucleotides outside the gene matches: 9. The CDR3 totals 16 residues. Per germline, CDR1 MNHEY and CDR2 SVGEGT. CDR3 loop: CASRPDRGPLTDTQYF. For the CDR3, the DNA is TGTGCCAGCAGGCCAGACAGGGGGCCCTTAACAGATACGCAGTATTTT.

On this clonotype: A much larger clone sits a single nucleotide away, making a read error possible. The chain joins TRBV20-1 to TRBJ2-7; 9 bases agree with TRBD1. The J segment lost 2 bases and the V segment lost 6 bases, leaving 11 bases of the junction unmatched. Germline assignment: CDR1 DFQATT and CDR2 SNEGSKA (reference sequence). The CDR3 totals 15 residues. CDR3 in DNA: TGCAGTGCCGTAGATACGGGACAGGGAACCTACGAGCAGTACTTC. Encoded protein: CSAVDTGQGTYEQYF.

With regard to this clonotype: An end of the junction does not agree with germline; a read error may underlie this. This chain joins TRBV19 and TRBJ2-1; TRBD2 aligns across 10 bases. CDR1 is LNHDA and CDR2 is SQIVND in the germline V gene (reference sequence). This CDR3 is built from 15 residues. The CDR3 DNA sequence: TGTGCCAGTAGTATCTCTAGCGGGGGAATGATTGAGCAGTCCTTC. Protein product: CASSISSGGMIEQSF.

The sample holds many counts of this clonotype. The gene calls are TRBV5-6 and TRBJ1-1; TRBD1 agrees at 9 bases. Germline CDR1 is SGHDT and CDR2 is YYEEEE. CDR3 length: 13 residues. V trimming: 4 bases; J trimming: 4 bases; junction bases outside the gene matches: 2. CDR3 sequence reads: CASSMGQGTEAFF. CDR3 nucleotides: TGTGCCAGCAGCATGGGACAGGGCACTGAAGCTTTCTTT.

This clonotype was recorded many times. The chain employs TRBV4-1 and TRBJ2-5; D remains ambiguous. The CDR3 length is 15 residues. The V and J ends lost 2 bases and 2 bases respectively, with 12 bases between them. Germline V gene lookup returns CDR1 MGHRA and CDR2 YSYEKL. The CDR3 region is CASSQLHGQQETQYF. CDR3 sequence (DNA): TGCGCCAGCAGCCAACTTCATGGCCAACAAGAGACCCAGTACTTC.

The CDR3: CASTFRTGGLIETQYF. The CDR3 nucleotides read TGTGCCAGCACCTTCCGGACAGGGGGCTTAATAGAGACCCAGTACTTC. The V gene is TRBV12-3 or TRBV12-4, the J gene TRBJ2-5, with 11 bases matching TRBD1. The V segment lost 7 bases and the J segment 4 bases; nucleotides outside the gene matches: 11. CDR3 length equals 16 residues.

This clonotype has just a few counts. The chain combines TRBV12-3 or TRBV12-4 with TRBJ1-5, with 11 bases fitting TRBD1. The J segment lost 5 bases and the V segment lost 8 bases, leaving 11 bases of the junction unmatched. The CDR3 contains 16 residues. The CDR3 is CASVRTGGVGHQPQHF. In DNA, the CDR3 is TGTGCCAGCGTACGGACAGGGGGCGTTGGTCATCAGCCCCAGCATTTT.

Of note for this clonotype: This may arise from a read error, as a much more abundant clone is one base away. The V gene is TRBV7-9, the J gene TRBJ2-3, with 7 bases identical to TRBD1. From germline, CDR1 is SEHNR and CDR2 FQNEAQ (reference sequence). The CDR3 runs 16 residues. CDR3 amino acids: CANSPEAGGVTDTQYF. For the CDR3, the DNA is TGTGCCAACAGCCCCGAGGCAGGGGGAGTCACAGATACGCAGTATTTT.

This clonotype occurred many times. This chain uses TRBV4-3 with TRBJ1-5, with TRBD1 matching 7 bases. This CDR3 region has 15 residues. Trimming at V came to 1 base and at J to 3 bases, leaving 3 bases not matched to a gene. Germline lookup yields CDR1 LGHNA and CDR2 YSLEER. CDR3 amino acids: CASSQGQGDNQPQHF. CDR3 DNA: TGCGCCAGCAGCCAAGGACAGGGAGACAATCAGCCCCAGCATTTT.

A remark on this clonotype: One base away lies a much larger clone, so this may be a sequencing read error. The chain combines TRBV5-3 with TRBJ1-3, with D perhaps TRBD1 (5 bases). TRBV5-3 is an ORF for which the function is uncertain. The CDR3 loop spans 18 amino acids. The CDR3 loop is CASSLVVGPGSGGNTIYF. The CDR3 DNA reads TGTGCCAGCAGCTTGGTGGTTGGGCCAGGGAGCGGCGGAAACACCATATATTTT.

On this clonotype: Compared with germline, one end of the junction differs, possibly owing to a read error. Written as DNA, the CDR3 is TGTGTCAGCAGCTCACCAGGGAATTTAGTAGATACGCAGTATTTT. Translated: CVSSSPGNLVDTQYF. This chain uses TRBV5-6 with TRBJ2-3, with a possible D match to TRBD1 (5 bases). CDR1 is SGHDT, CDR2 YYEEEE, per germline. The CDR3 sequence is 15 residues long.

The chain is built from TRBV19 and TRBJ2-7, with a weak D call TRBD1 (7 bases). Trimming took 1 base from V and 2 from J, leaving 12 bases between them. Germline-derived CDR1 and CDR2 are LNHDA and SQIVND (reference sequence). The CDR3 is 15 residues long. CDR3 sequence reads: CASSIGGTAAYEQYF. The CDR3 bases are TGTGCCAGTAGTATAGGCGGGACAGCCGCCTACGAGCAGTACTTC.

This clonotype was detected ten times or more. The rearrangement uses TRBV4-1 and TRBJ2-1; 9 bases match TRBD1. Trimming cost V 4 bases and J 5 bases; bases outside gene matches: 6. CDR1 MGHRA and CDR2 YSYEKL come from the germline V gene. This CDR3 comprises 15 residues. The CDR3 protein is CASSRRDRADNEQFF. Written as DNA, the CDR3 is TGCGCCAGCAGCCGGCGGGACAGGGCGGACAATGAGCAGTTCTTC.

This clonotype was counted between two and nine times. The rearrangement joins TRBV7-9 to TRBJ2-7, with TRBD1 identical over 12 bases. The germline V gene has CDR1 SEHNR and CDR2 FQNEAQ (reference sequence). This CDR3 has 16 amino acids. With V trimmed by 5 bases and J by 7 bases, 12 bases remained unmatched. The CDR3 is CASSASPGQGAGEQYF. The CDR3 bases are TGTGCCAGCAGCGCCTCACCGGGACAGGGGGCGGGAGAGCAGTACTTC.

This CDR3 reads CASSILAEGHEQYF. The CDR3 bases are TGTGCCAGTAGTATACTCGCCGAGGGCCACGAGCAGTACTTC. The chain links TRBV19 to TRBJ2-7, with D possibly matching TRBD2 (5 bases). Trimming cost V 2 bases and J 5 bases, with 13 bases left between them. The CDR3 spans 14 residues. The germline CDR1 and CDR2 sequences are LNHDA and SQIVND (reference sequence). Together with reference TRBV19 and TRBJ2-7, the CDR3 gives the full variable domain: DGGITQSPKYLFRKEGQNVTLSCEQNLNHDAMYWYRQDPGQGLRLIYYSQIVNDFQKGDIAEGYSVSREKKESFPLTVTSAQKNPTAFYLCASSILAEGHEQYFGPGTRLTVT.

In this sample, this clonotype turned up a few times. This chain links TRBV7-8 with TRBJ2-2; D may correspond to TRBD1 or TRBD2 (5 bases each). Germline-derived CDR1 and CDR2 are SGHVS and FQNEAQ. CDR3 size: 15 residues. V was cut by 5 bases and J by 2 bases, with 12 bases left in between. The CDR3 is CASSENWDNTGELFF. The CDR3 coding sequence is TGTGCCAGCAGCGAAAACTGGGACAACACCGGGGAGCTGTTTTTT. Combining the CDR3 with reference TRBV7-8 and TRBJ2-2 gives the whole variable domain GAGVSQSPRYKVAKRGQDVALRCDPISGHVSLFWYQQALGQGPEFLTYFQNEAQLDKSGLPSDRFFAERPEGSVSTLKIQRTQQEDSAVYLCASSENWDNTGELFFGEGSRLTVL.

Remarks on this clonotype: With a much larger clone just one base away, this may be a read error. This chain joins TRBV20-1 and TRBJ2-7, with D uncertain. The CDR3 spans 13 residues. Germline CDR1 DFQATT, CDR2 SNEGSKA (reference sequence). This chain's CDR3 is CSASTRSSYEQHF. The CDR3 DNA is TGCAGTGCTAGTACACGCAGCTCCTACGAGCAGCACTTC.

The sample holds a few counts of this clonotype. The gene calls are TRBV12-3 or TRBV12-4 and TRBJ1-1; D remains ambiguous. V was cut by 5 bases and J by 1 base, with 14 bases left in between. The CDR3 covers 15 residues. The CDR3 protein is CASSPVWVGNTEAFF. In DNA form, the CDR3 reads TGTGCCAGCAGTCCAGTGTGGGTAGGGAACACTGAAGCTTTCTTT.

This clonotype has ten or more counts. V gene TRBV7-9 combines with J gene TRBJ1-1; no reliable D call. CDR1 is SEHNR and CDR2 is FQNEAQ in the germline V gene (reference sequence). CDR3 length: 11 amino acids. V shed 8 bases and J shed 1 base, with 5 bases lying between them. CDR3 amino acids: CASDQNTEAFF. The CDR3, as DNA: TGTGCCAGCGATCAGAACACTGAAGCTTTCTTT. Together with reference TRBV7-9 and TRBJ1-1, the CDR3 gives the full variable domain: DTGVSQNPRHKITKRGQNVTFRCDPISEHNRLYWYRQTLGQGPEFLTYFQNEAQLEKSRLLSDRFSAERPKGSFSTLEIQRTEQGDSAMYLCASDQNTEAFFGQGTRLTVV.

This clonotype was counted many times. V is TRBV29-1 and J is TRBJ1-1, with D perhaps matching TRBD1 (5 bases). The CDR3 runs 12 residues. Between the trimmed V and J ends, which lost 4 bases and 0 bases, there was a span of 6 bases. Germline CDR1 SQVTM, CDR2 ANQGSEA. This CDR3 reads CSVGQMNTEAFF. The CDR3 nucleotides are TGCAGCGTTGGACAGATGAACACTGAAGCTTTCTTT. The full variable domain, its missing parts supplied by reference TRBV29-1 and TRBJ1-1, is SAVISQKPSRDICQRGTSLTIQCQVDSQVTMMFWYRQQPGQSLTLIATANQGSEATYESGFVIDKFPISRPNLTFSTLTVSNMSPEDSSIYLCSVGQMNTEAFFGQGTRLTVV.

This clonotype was seen ten or more times. The V and J genes are TRBV12-3 or TRBV12-4 and TRBJ2-3, with TRBD2 as a possible D gene (5 bases). V was pared by 5 bases and J by 7 bases, with 16 bases between. The CDR3 extends over 14 amino acids. The CDR3 DNA follows: TGTGCCAGCAGTACCTTCTCGGAGGACTATACGCAGTATTTT. Translated, it gives CASSTFSEDYTQYF.

This clonotype was counted at least ten times. V gene TRBV29-1 combines with J gene TRBJ2-7; 9 bases line up with TRBD2. J lost 2 bases, V lost 6 bases, and 11 bases had no gene match. The CDR3 contains 15 residues. Germline V gene lookup returns CDR1 SQVTM and CDR2 ANQGSEA. This CDR3 reads CSVQAYSSGTYEQYF. The CDR3, as DNA: TGCAGCGTCCAAGCCTATTCTAGCGGGACCTACGAGCAGTACTTC.

This clonotype was seen a handful of times. This may arise from a read error, as a much more abundant clone is one base away. V gene TRBV14 combines with J gene TRBJ2-3; 9 nucleotides line up with TRBD2. This CDR3 has 18 amino acids. In germline, CDR1 is SGHDN, CDR2 FVKESK. DNA of the CDR3: TGTGCCGGCAGCCAAGAAATTTTTGCGGGGGGGCCTACAGATACGCAGTATTTT. Residues: CAGSQEIFAGGPTDTQYF.

With regard to this clonotype: A much larger clone differs by one base, so this may be a read error. This rearrangement joins TRBV30 to TRBJ2-7; TRBD1 aligns across 8 bases. Germline V lookup: CDR1 GTSNPN, CDR2 SVGIG (reference sequence). CDR3 length: 14 residues. V lost 1 base and J lost 7; bases outside the gene matches: 9. The CDR3 is CAWSARRGRWEQYF. CDR3 nucleotides: TGTGCCTGGAGTGCACGCAGGGGGCGATGGGAGCAGTACTTC.

Ten or more counts support this clonotype. The chain is built from TRBV10-3 and TRBJ2-5; TRBD1 aligns across 7 bases. The CDR3 has 16 residues. From germline, CDR1 is ENHRY and CDR2 SYGVKD. With 3 bases clipped from V and 3 bases from J, the junction kept 10 bases outside the gene matches. The CDR3: CAISELGGSVEETQYF. CDR3 DNA: TGTGCCATCAGTGAACTAGGGGGCTCGGTTGAAGAGACCCAGTACTTC.

This clonotype has at least ten counts. The V gene is TRBV20-1, the J gene TRBJ2-7, with 7 bases fitting TRBD1. The germline V gene has CDR1 DFQATT and CDR2 SNEGSKA (reference sequence). Trimming took 6 bases from V and 6 from J; bases not matched to a gene: 5. The CDR3 consists of 11 residues. Here the CDR3 DNA reads TGCAGTGCCAGAACAGGGGCCGAGCAGTACTTC. Translated, it gives CSARTGAEQYF.

This chain links TRBV19 with TRBJ1-4; D gene ambiguous. Looked up from germline, CDR1 is LNHDA and CDR2 is SQIVND (reference sequence). The CDR3 has 16 residues. V was trimmed by 5 bases and J by 7 bases, leaving 20 bases between them. The DNA of the CDR3 is TGTGCCAGTAGTTCCAAAGGGTCCCATCGTGGTGAAAAACTGTTTTTT. The encoded protein is CASSSKGSHRGEKLFF.

This clonotype has just a few counts. CDR3 nucleotides: TGTGCCAGCAGTTCCCATACGGGGGCCTTACAGAGCGAGCAGTACTTC. Protein: CASSSHTGALQSEQYF. The chain links TRBV6-5 to TRBJ2-7; D tentatively reads TRBD1 or TRBD2 (6 bases each). Trimming stripped 4 bases from V and 6 bases from J, with 22 bases between. CDR1 is MNHEY, CDR2 SVGAGI, per germline. CDR3 length: 16 residues.